Below are 8 T cell receptor beta chains sequenced from a single sample in a study of vaccination effects on CD4 cells after COVID-19. CD4+ T cells specific for antigen were expanded with viral peptide pools by the ViraFEST assay before sequencing. On roughly day 9 of culture, CD4+ T cells were separated out. According to the study, vaccine recipients showed no prior SARS-CoV-2 infection and negative nucleocapsid antibodies. The method was immunoSEQ multiplex PCR; TCRdb's version includes in-frame clones alone and lacks a portion of them. The repertoire holds roughly 50,000 clones, with roughly 73% as singletons. The antigens these receptors bind are not known. Sequencing used CD4+ T cells from PBMCs cultured with HCoV-OC43 spike peptides, obtained before COVID-19 vaccination. This sample's subset: HCoV-OC43 spike overlapping peptide pool stimulation. These receptor sequences come from a human donor who received a COVID-19 vaccine.

Regarding this clone: An end of the junction differs from the germline gene, which may be a read error. V gene TRBV18 combines with J gene TRBJ1-1; D may be TRBD1 (6 bases). The CDR3 sequence is 17 residues long. Germline CDR1 KGHSH, CDR2 LQKENI. CDR3 region: CASAPRMGGASVTEAFF. The DNA for the CDR3 is TGTGCCAGCGCACCCCGCATGGGGGGCGCGAGTGTCACTGAAGCTTTCTTT.

The chain recombines TRBV24-1 with TRBJ2-2; D remains unclear. Trimming cost V 5 bases and J 4 bases, with 13 bases left between them. The CDR3 consists of 15 residues. The germline CDR1 and CDR2 sequences are KGHDR and SFDVKD. The CDR3 DNA follows: TGTGCCACCAGTGGTGTCGTCCCAGGCACCGGGGAGCTGTTTTTT. Protein sequence: CATSGVVPGTGELFF.

The chain links TRBV6-2 or TRBV6-3 to TRBJ2-3; D ambiguous. The CDR3 has 16 residues. Trimming pared 4 bases from V and 6 bases from J, leaving 20 bases between. Looked up from germline, CDR1 is MNHEY and CDR2 is SVGEGT. This chain's CDR3 is CASSSPGSAVGDTQYF. CDR3 coding DNA: TGTGCCAGCAGTTCCCCGGGTTCCGCGGTGGGGGATACGCAGTATTTT.

The rearrangement links TRBV9 to TRBJ2-1; TRBD2 agrees at 8 bases. This CDR3 comprises 15 residues. Germline-derived CDR1 and CDR2 are SGDLS and YYNGEE. The J segment lost 2 bases and the V segment lost 6 bases, leaving 7 bases of the junction unmatched. The CDR3 bases are TGTGCCAGCACCCGGACTAGCAACCCCTACAATGAGCAGTTCTTC. This translates into CASTRTSNPYNEQFF.

The chain is built from TRBV6-6 and TRBJ1-5; D not certain. V was shortened by 6 bases and J by 6 bases, with 9 bases between the two germline ends. CDR1 is MNHNY, CDR2 SVGAGI, per germline (reference sequence). The CDR3 contains 12 residues. The CDR3 region has the DNA TGTGCCAGCAGAACCGGGGTTCAGCCCCAGCATTTT. Its protein product is CASRTGVQPQHF.

This clone was counted only a few times. The chain recombines TRBV12-2 with TRBJ2-7; TRBD1 is taken as the D call from the table, unchecked against the DNA. TRBV12-2 is noted as a pseudogene. The CDR3 is 15 amino acids. The CDR3 DNA follows: TGTGCAAGTCGCTTACGAGGGGACAGGTTCTACGAGCAGTACGTC. Translating gives CASRLRGDRFYEQYV.

V usage is TRBV19 and J usage is TRBJ1-6; D ambiguous. V gave up 3 bases and J gave up 10 bases, with 13 bases separating them. Germline CDR1 is LNHDA and CDR2 is SQIVND (reference sequence). The CDR3 spans 14 residues. CDR3: CASSIDPIWSPLHF. CDR3 coding DNA: TGTGCCAGTAGTATTGACCCCATTTGGTCACCCCTCCACTTT.

V is TRBV6-6 and J is TRBJ1-5; no reliable D call. CDR1 is MNHNY and CDR2 is SVGAGI in the germline V gene (reference sequence). With 6 bases removed from V and 3 bases from J, the gap between germline ends came to 9 bases. This CDR3 comprises 13 residues. The CDR3 loop reads CASSRRPNQPQHF. The CDR3 DNA follows: TGTGCCAGCAGCCGCCGACCCAATCAGCCCCAGCATTTT.